Listed below are T cell receptor beta chains from one sample, sequenced in a study of beta chain features in type 1 diabetes. Repertoires were generated with immunoSEQ multiplex PCR, while TCRdb's copy carries only in-frame clones and drops some. The sample shows about 710,000 clones, about 14% of them seen only once. Sequencing input: naive CD4+ T cells from blood. The receptor set was obtained from a man younger than 35 with type 1 diabetes. Each CDR3 is given with its conserved first and last residue. A D gene is named only where the DNA matches it firmly. Clone size is stated in some rows and not others, as once, few, many or a class when expanded.

V gene: TRBV4-2; clone size: few; J gene: TRBJ2-1; CDR3 length: 16; D gene: TRBD2; CDR3 protein: CASRKGSGSLYNEQFF; CDR3 DNA: TGTGCCAGCCGAAAGGGGAGCGGGAGCCTATACAATGAGCAGTTCTTC
V gene: TRBV21-1; clone size: -; J gene: TRBJ2-3; CDR3 length: 14; D gene: -; CDR3 protein: CASCEGLAEDTQYF; CDR3 DNA: TGTGCCAGCTGCGAGGGACTAGCGGAGGATACGCAGTATTTT
V gene: TRBV11-2; clone size: -; J gene: TRBJ2-3; CDR3 length: 13; D gene: -; CDR3 protein: CASSLDQVDTQYF; CDR3 DNA: TGTGCCAGCAGCTTAGATCAGGTAGATACGCAGTATTTT
V gene: TRBV7-2; clone size: few; J gene: TRBJ2-1; CDR3 length: 15; D gene: TRBD2; CDR3 protein: CASTLAGGTYNEQFF; CDR3 DNA: TGTGCCAGCACCCTAGCGGGAGGAACCTACAATGAGCAGTTCTTC
V gene: TRBV18; clone size: few; J gene: TRBJ2-1; CDR3 length: 14; D gene: TRBD2; CDR3 protein: CASSPPIGRSEQFF; CDR3 DNA: TGTGCCAGCTCACCACCGATCGGGAGGAGTGAGCAGTTCTTC
V gene: TRBV4-2; clone size: -; J gene: TRBJ2-7; CDR3 length: 12; D gene: TRBD2; CDR3 protein: CASSLRGDEQYF; CDR3 DNA: TGTGCCAGCAGCCTCCGGGGGGACGAGCAGTACTTC
V gene: TRBV30; clone size: -; J gene: TRBJ1-3; CDR3 length: 13; D gene: -; CDR3 protein: CAWSVNSGNTIYF; CDR3 DNA: TGTGCCTGGAGTGTGAACTCTGGAAACACCATATATTTT
V gene: TRBV6-1; clone size: -; J gene: TRBJ2-7; CDR3 length: 19; D gene: TRBD1; CDR3 protein: CASSGLGTGNPHSSYEQYF; CDR3 DNA: TGTGCCAGCAGTGGTCTTGGGACAGGGAACCCCCATAGCTCCTACGAGCAGTACTTC
V gene: TRBV18; clone size: -; J gene: TRBJ1-5; CDR3 length: 13; D gene: -; CDR3 protein: CASSTGGRQPQHF; CDR3 DNA: TGTGCCAGCTCAACGGGTGGACGTCAGCCCCAGCATTTT
V gene: TRBV23-1; clone size: many; J gene: TRBJ2-5; CDR3 length: 11; D gene: TRBD1; CDR3 protein: CASSGGDRGYF; CDR3 DNA: TGCGCCAGCAGTGGAGGGGACAGGGGTTACTTC
V gene: TRBV27; clone size: -; J gene: TRBJ2-3; CDR3 length: 16; D gene: TRBD2; CDR3 protein: CASSLGSGGDTDTQYF; CDR3 DNA: TGTGCCAGCAGTTTAGGTAGCGGGGGGGACACAGATACGCAGTATTTT
V gene: TRBV6-5; clone size: -; J gene: TRBJ2-3; CDR3 length: 15; D gene: TRBD2; CDR3 protein: CASESGGAGADTQYF; CDR3 DNA: TGTGCCAGTGAGAGCGGGGGGGCCGGGGCAGATACGCAGTATTTT
V gene: TRBV30; clone size: -; J gene: TRBJ1-1; CDR3 length: 13; D gene: TRBD1; CDR3 protein: CASTGVVNTEAFF; CDR3 DNA: TGTGCCTCCACAGGGGTTGTGAACACTGAAGCTTTCTTT
V gene: TRBV25-1; clone size: few; J gene: TRBJ2-1; CDR3 length: 15; D gene: -; CDR3 protein: CASSEPGQLSNEQFF; CDR3 DNA: TGTGCCAGCAGTGAACCAGGGCAGCTTTCAAATGAGCAGTTCTTC
V gene: TRBV7-2; clone size: few; J gene: TRBJ2-7; CDR3 length: 17; D gene: TRBD2; CDR3 protein: CASSSRALAGVSYEQYF; CDR3 DNA: TGTGCCAGCAGCTCGAGAGCGCTAGCGGGAGTGTCCTACGAGCAGTACTTC
V gene: TRBV5-4; clone size: -; J gene: TRBJ1-3; CDR3 length: 15; D gene: -; CDR3 protein: CASSQDVVSGNTIYF; CDR3 DNA: TGTGCCAGCAGCCAAGATGTGGTCTCTGGAAACACCATATATTTT
V gene: TRBV29-1; clone size: few; J gene: TRBJ1-1; CDR3 length: 13; D gene: TRBD1; CDR3 protein: CSDEDTGDAEAFF; CDR3 DNA: TGCAGCGATGAAGACACAGGGGACGCTGAAGCTTTCTTT
V gene: TRBV30; clone size: -; J gene: TRBJ2-7; CDR3 length: 13; D gene: -; CDR3 protein: CAWSWVGPVEQYF; CDR3 DNA: TGTGCCTGGTCCTGGGTAGGCCCGGTCGAGCAGTACTTC
V gene: TRBV19; clone size: -; J gene: TRBJ2-6; CDR3 length: 17; D gene: TRBD1; CDR3 protein: CASSIGTGGSGANVLTF; CDR3 DNA: TGTGCCAGTAGTATAGGGACAGGAGGCTCTGGGGCCAACGTCCTGACTTTC
V gene: TRBV7-2; clone size: few; J gene: TRBJ2-3; CDR3 length: 14; D gene: -; CDR3 protein: CASSPPLGTDTQYF; CDR3 DNA: TGTGCCAGCAGCCCACCTCTAGGCACAGATACGCAGTATTTT
V gene: TRBV29-1; clone size: few; J gene: TRBJ1-1; CDR3 length: 13; D gene: -; CDR3 protein: CSVAIGQHTEAFF; CDR3 DNA: TGCAGCGTCGCCATCGGACAGCACACTGAAGCTTTCTTT
V gene: TRBV25-1; clone size: few; J gene: TRBJ2-7; CDR3 length: 18; D gene: TRBD1; CDR3 protein: CASMRRSPGQGESYEQYF; CDR3 DNA: TGTGCCAGCATGAGAAGGTCTCCGGGACAGGGAGAATCCTACGAGCAGTACTTC
V gene: TRBV30; clone size: -; J gene: TRBJ2-7; CDR3 length: 12; D gene: TRBD1; CDR3 protein: CAWRRDSYEQYF; CDR3 DNA: TGTGCCTGGAGGAGGGACAGCTACGAGCAGTACTTC
V gene: TRBV7-2; clone size: -; J gene: TRBJ1-2; CDR3 length: 14; D gene: TRBD1; CDR3 protein: CASSPGQGIDGYTF; CDR3 DNA: TGTGCCAGCAGCCCGGGACAGGGCATTGATGGCTACACCTTC
V gene: TRBV4-2; clone size: few; J gene: TRBJ2-5; CDR3 length: 15; D gene: -; CDR3 protein: CASSQLWGSTETQYF; CDR3 DNA: TGTGCCAGCAGCCAACTCTGGGGGAGTACGGAGACCCAGTACTTC
V gene: TRBV6-5; clone size: few; J gene: TRBJ1-2; CDR3 length: 15; D gene: TRBD1; CDR3 protein: CASSPGTGANYGYTF; CDR3 DNA: TGTGCCAGCAGCCCCGGGACAGGGGCTAACTATGGCTACACCTTC
V gene: TRBV14; clone size: -; J gene: TRBJ2-3; CDR3 length: 15; D gene: -; CDR3 protein: CASSQGLRVTDTQYF; CDR3 DNA: TGTGCCAGCAGCCAAGGGCTCAGAGTAACAGATACGCAGTATTTT
V gene: TRBV9; clone size: few; J gene: TRBJ2-5; CDR3 length: 16; D gene: TRBD2; CDR3 protein: CASSAPELAGAQTQYF; CDR3 DNA: TGTGCCAGCAGCGCCCCCGAACTAGCGGGGGCACAGACCCAGTACTTC
V gene: TRBV15; clone size: few; J gene: TRBJ1-5; CDR3 length: 17; D gene: TRBD1; CDR3 protein: CATSGGTGSFGNQPQHF; CDR3 DNA: TGTGCCACCAGCGGCGGGACAGGGTCGTTCGGCAATCAGCCCCAGCATTTT
V gene: TRBV6-5; clone size: few; J gene: TRBJ2-1; CDR3 length: 16; D gene: TRBD2; CDR3 protein: CASSYSRLAGVYEQFF; CDR3 DNA: TGTGCCAGCAGTTACTCAAGACTAGCGGGAGTTTATGAGCAGTTCTTC
V gene: TRBV12-5; clone size: few; J gene: TRBJ1-2; CDR3 length: 17; D gene: -; CDR3 protein: CASGRAGLEGSNYGYTF; CDR3 DNA: TGTGCTAGTGGCCGCGCGGGACTTGAAGGGTCTAACTATGGCTACACCTTC
V gene: TRBV4-1; clone size: few; J gene: TRBJ1-5; CDR3 length: 14; D gene: -; CDR3 protein: CASSPYGPHQPQHF; CDR3 DNA: TGCGCCAGCAGCCCCTATGGACCTCATCAGCCCCAGCATTTT
V gene: TRBV27; clone size: -; J gene: TRBJ1-2; CDR3 length: 12; D gene: -; CDR3 protein: CASSASGGGYTF; CDR3 DNA: TGTGCCAGCAGCGCCTCGGGAGGGGGCTACACCTTC
V gene: TRBV9; clone size: -; J gene: TRBJ1-2; CDR3 length: 14; D gene: TRBD1; CDR3 protein: CASSARDSNYGYTF; CDR3 DNA: TGTGCCAGCAGCGCTAGGGACAGTAACTATGGCTACACCTTC
V gene: TRBV29-1; clone size: -; J gene: TRBJ2-7; CDR3 length: 12; D gene: -; CDR3 protein: CSVVNRGGEQYF; CDR3 DNA: TGCAGCGTTGTTAACAGGGGAGGCGAGCAGTACTTC
V gene: TRBV14; clone size: few; J gene: TRBJ2-5; CDR3 length: 17; D gene: -; CDR3 protein: CASSQDHYYGPLETQYF; CDR3 DNA: TGTGCCAGCAGCCAAGATCACTACTATGGGCCCCTGGAGACCCAGTACTTC
V gene: TRBV30; clone size: few; J gene: TRBJ2-1; CDR3 length: 15; D gene: -; CDR3 protein: CAWSVRRSSYNEQFF; CDR3 DNA: TGTGCCTGGAGTGTAAGACGTAGCTCCTACAATGAGCAGTTCTTC
V gene: TRBV7-2; clone size: -; J gene: TRBJ1-1; CDR3 length: 16; D gene: -; CDR3 protein: CASSLKVRGADTEAFF; CDR3 DNA: TGTGCCAGCAGCCTTAAGGTTCGGGGGGCTGACACTGAAGCTTTCTTT
V gene: TRBV18; clone size: -; J gene: TRBJ2-1; CDR3 length: 16; D gene: TRBD1; CDR3 protein: CASSPLQGQVGNEQFF; CDR3 DNA: TGTGCCAGCTCACCACTACAGGGACAGGTGGGGAATGAGCAGTTCTTC
V gene: TRBV19; clone size: -; J gene: TRBJ2-1; CDR3 length: 15; D gene: TRBD2; CDR3 protein: CASKGLAGSYNEQFF; CDR3 DNA: TGTGCCAGTAAGGGACTAGCGGGGAGCTACAATGAGCAGTTCTTC
V gene: TRBV10-3; clone size: -; J gene: TRBJ2-1; CDR3 length: 13; D gene: TRBD1; CDR3 protein: CAISDRVDNEQFF; CDR3 DNA: TGTGCCATCAGCGACAGGGTTGACAATGAGCAGTTCTTC
V gene: TRBV18; clone size: -; J gene: TRBJ2-7; CDR3 length: 15; D gene: TRBD1; CDR3 protein: CASSRQGQGISEQYF; CDR3 DNA: TGTGCCAGCTCACGCCAGGGACAGGGGATTTCCGAGCAGTACTTC
V gene: TRBV5-6; clone size: few; J gene: TRBJ1-2; CDR3 length: 12; D gene: -; CDR3 protein: CASSLDSYGYTF; CDR3 DNA: TGTGCCAGCAGCTTGGACAGCTATGGCTACACCTTC
V gene: TRBV30; clone size: -; J gene: TRBJ2-5; CDR3 length: 14; D gene: -; CDR3 protein: CAWGTDGYQETQYF; CDR3 DNA: TGTGCCTGGGGTACAGACGGGTACCAAGAGACCCAGTACTTC
V gene: TRBV7-2; clone size: few; J gene: TRBJ1-2; CDR3 length: 14; D gene: -; CDR3 protein: CASSLAAGDYGYTF; CDR3 DNA: TGTGCCAGCAGCTTAGCGGCAGGCGACTATGGCTACACCTTC
V gene: TRBV7-2; clone size: few; J gene: TRBJ2-5; CDR3 length: 12; D gene: -; CDR3 protein: CASTPGAETQYF; CDR3 DNA: TGTGCCAGCACCCCGGGAGCGGAGACCCAGTACTTC
V gene: TRBV27; clone size: -; J gene: TRBJ1-4; CDR3 length: 12; D gene: -; CDR3 protein: CASREQGSKLFF; CDR3 DNA: TGTGCCAGCAGGGAGCAGGGGTCAAAACTGTTTTTT